This T cell receptor (beta chain) is from a study of Ad26.COV2.S vaccination and SARS-CoV-2 variants. Study-level background: The donor was enrolled in the Ad26.COV2.S arm of the COV1001 trial. Each vaccinee took Ad26.COV2.S intramuscularly, once or twice 56 days apart. Findings of the study overall: Placebo and vaccine recipients had non-spike TCR breadth that was similar.

From germline, CDR1 is MNHEY and CDR2 SVGEGT. V shed 4 bases and J shed 3 bases, with 10 bases lying between them. There are 14 residues in the CDR3. Turning to this clone: What it binds is not known.

Treatment noted: some 20 received Ad26.COV2.S at low or high dose, single or two shots; about 5 received placebo; per-sample allocation not given. Samples analyzed were those drawn on day 63 after the first vaccine or placebo injection. In Boston, the donor was an adult between 18-55 years of age. Measured with immunoSEQ multiplex PCR; TCRdb has only the in-frame clones, and not every one. The sample includes hundreds of thousands of clones, about nine tenths of them seen just once. V and J are TRBV6-2 or TRBV6-3 and TRBJ1-5; no reliable D call. The sample here was peripheral blood, taken in a trial of Ad26.COV2.S vaccine versus placebo. This clonotype originated in a person between 18 and 65 years old who received the Ad26.COV2.S COVID-19 vaccine or a placebo. Here the CDR3 DNA reads TGTGCCAGCAGTTCCCGGGTCTACAATCAGCCCCAGCATTTT. Translating it yields CASSSRVYNQPQHF.